The 29 T cell receptor beta chains given below trace back to one sample, sequenced in a study of PD-1 and CTLA-4 blockade in melanoma. The table came from immunoSEQ multiplex PCR; TCRdb's copy has only in-frame clones and leaves some out. The sample consists of tens of thousands of clones, approximately 90% of them appearing once. Source: CD8+ T cells from peripheral blood, taken from a patient given anti-PD-1 treatment. These receptors were taken from a human donor with melanoma.

In DNA, the CDR3 is TGTGCCAGCAGCTTGGAAGACAGGGGGCGATGGGATGGCTACACCTTC. It is translated as CASSLEDRGRWDGYTF. The chain recombines TRBV5-6 with TRBJ1-2; 10 positions match TRBD1. Losses at the gene ends were 0 bases for V and 6 bases for J; bases not matched to a gene: 8. The CDR3 consists of 16 residues. Looked up from germline, CDR1 is SGHDT and CDR2 is YYEEEE.

The V call is TRBV6-6, the J call TRBJ2-2; D gene uncertain. The germline V gene has CDR1 MNHNY and CDR2 SVGAGI (reference sequence). V was trimmed by 6 bases and J by 8 bases, leaving 4 bases between them. The CDR3 extends over 10 amino acids. CDR3 sequence reads: CASSSGELFF. The CDR3, as DNA: TGTGCCAGCAGCTCGGGGGAGCTGTTTTTT.

V and J are TRBV27 and TRBJ1-1; D is possibly TRBD1 (6 bases). Trimming took off 6 bases at V and 1 base at J, with 9 bases between the two ends. The CDR3 has 13 amino acids. CDR1 is MNHEY and CDR2 is SMNVEV in the germline V gene (reference sequence). DNA of the CDR3: TGTGCCAGCAGCTGGGACACGAACACTGAAGCTTTCTTT. Translated, it gives CASSWDTNTEAFF.

The chain uses TRBV2 and TRBJ2-5; 9 nucleotides match TRBD2. Germline V lookup: CDR1 SNHLY, CDR2 FYNNEI. This CDR3 has 16 amino acids. With V trimmed by 2 bases and J by 2 bases, 6 bases remained unmatched. The CDR3 here is CASSEWASGAQETQYF. CDR3 DNA: TGTGCCAGCAGTGAATGGGCTAGCGGGGCTCAAGAGACCCAGTACTTC. Together with reference TRBV2 and TRBJ2-5, the CDR3 gives the full variable domain: EPEVTQTPSHQVTQMGQEVILRCVPISNHLYFYWYRQILGQKVEFLVSFYNNEISEKSEIFDDQFSVERPDGSNFTLKIRSTKLEDSAMYFCASSEWASGAQETQYFGPGTRLLVL.

The chain couples TRBV7-6 to TRBJ2-5; 12 bases are shared with TRBD2. The CDR3 covers 16 residues. The germline gives CDR1 SGHVS, CDR2 FNYEAQ. J was trimmed by 5 bases and V by 3 bases; bases with no gene match: 7. In DNA, the CDR3 is TGTGCCAGCAGCTTCCCACTAGCGGGAGGAATGGAGACCCAGTACTTC. Its translation is CASSFPLAGGMETQYF.

This chain joins TRBV4-1 and TRBJ2-2, with 8 positions matching TRBD1. Germline V gene sequence: CDR1 MGHRA, CDR2 YSYEKL. V lost 4 bases, J lost 5 bases, and 6 bases stayed unmatched. This CDR3 comprises 15 residues. The CDR3 sequence: CASSPLTGGTGELFF. The CDR3 DNA reads as TGCGCCAGCAGCCCCCTAACAGGGGGGACCGGGGAGCTGTTTTTT.

V is TRBV27 and J is TRBJ1-5; 7 positions match TRBD1. Germline V gives CDR1 MNHEY, CDR2 SMNVEV (reference sequence). This CDR3 contains 17 residues. V dropped 5 bases and J dropped 0; count of bases not matched to a gene: 10. The CDR3 nucleotides are TGTGCCAGCAGTCCAGGACAGGCGCCCCATAGCAATCAGCCCCAGCATTTT. Protein: CASSPGQAPHSNQPQHF.

The chain links TRBV6-5 to TRBJ2-7; 9 positions match TRBD1. After removal of 6 bases from V and 5 bases from J, the junction contained 8 bases not matched to a gene. This CDR3 contains 14 residues. The germline V gene encodes CDR1 MNHEY and CDR2 SVGAGI. The CDR3 nucleotides read TGTGCCAGCAGGACCGGGACAGGGAACCACGAGCAGTACTTC. This translates into CASRTGTGNHEQYF.

This chain links TRBV15 with TRBJ1-2; 10 bases match TRBD1. The length of the CDR3 is 15 residues. CDR1 is LNHNV, CDR2 YYDKDF, per germline (reference sequence). The V segment lost 5 bases and the J segment 5 bases; nucleotides outside the gene matches: 8. The CDR3 protein is CATSERSGQGYGYTF. The DNA for the CDR3 is TGTGCCACCAGCGAACGGTCGGGACAGGGGTATGGCTACACCTTC.

The CDR3 bases are TGTGCCAGCAGCTTGGGGCAGGGGACTGGAAACACCATATATTTT. This gives the protein CASSLGQGTGNTIYF. V usage is TRBV5-4 and J usage is TRBJ1-3; D may be TRBD1 (6 bases). The germline CDR1 and CDR2 sequences are SGHNT and YYREEE (reference sequence). This CDR3 has 15 residues. Deletions cut 0 bases from V and 2 bases from J, with 9 bases between.

The chain joins TRBV6-7 to TRBJ2-7, with 7 bases identical to TRBD1. TRBV6-7 is an open reading frame, and its role is uncertain. This CDR3 spans 16 amino acids. V lost 7 bases, J lost 2 bases, and 14 bases stayed unmatched. This CDR3 reads CASTQGQVLPTYEQYF. The CDR3 DNA follows: TGTGCCAGCACCCAAGGACAGGTCCTTCCTACCTACGAGCAGTACTTC.

This clone was seen just once. The genes are TRBV3-1 (or the pseudogene TRBV3-2) and TRBJ2-1; 8 nucleotides agree with TRBD2. V lost 7 bases and J lost 9; bases outside the gene matches: 23. Germline-derived CDR1 and CDR2 are LGHDT and YNNKEL (reference sequence). The CDR3 spans 18 residues. CDR3 bases: TGTGCCAGCACCTCGATTGGCCTTAGCGGGACGAATCGAGGTGAGCAGTTCTTC. Protein product: CASTSIGLSGTNRGEQFF.

The genes are TRBV30 and TRBJ2-1; possibly TRBD2 for D (6 bases). Germline CDR1 is GTSNPN and CDR2 is SVGIG (reference sequence). This CDR3 spans 12 amino acids. V lost 2 bases, J lost 10 bases, and 12 bases lay in between. CDR3 coding DNA: TGTGCCTGGAGTACTGGGGGGAGGGAGCAGTTCTTC. It specifies CAWSTGGREQFF. Supplemented by reference TRBV30 and TRBJ2-1, the full variable domain reads SQTIHQWPATLVQPVGSPLSLECTVEGTSNPNLYWYRQAAGRGLQLLFYSVGIGQISSEVPQNLSASRPQDRQFILSSKKLLLSDSGFYLCAWSTGGREQFFGPGTRLTVL.

This clone was seen just once. The chain couples TRBV7-9 to TRBJ1-1; tentatively, D is TRBD1 (6 bases). Trimming took 1 base from V and 6 from J, leaving 15 bases between them. Per the germline V gene, CDR1 is SEHNR and CDR2 is FQNEAQ (reference sequence). This CDR3 spans 15 amino acids. The CDR3 is CASSLGGRGLAEAFF. The CDR3 bases are TGTGCCAGCAGCTTAGGAGGCAGGGGTTTGGCTGAAGCTTTCTTT.

CDR3 bases: TGTGCCAGCAGTAAGGACAGCCCTAACGAGCAGTACTTC. It yields the protein CASSKDSPNEQYF. The chain recombines TRBV28 with TRBJ2-7; TRBD1 is a possible D gene (6 bases). V dropped 5 bases and J dropped 5 bases, with 13 bases sitting between them. Germline CDR1 MDHEN, CDR2 SYDVKM. This CDR3 is 13 amino acids long.

V gene TRBV7-9 combines with J gene TRBJ1-1, with D unclear. V was trimmed by 2 bases and J by 4 bases, leaving 11 bases between them. CDR3 size: 14 residues. Germline V gives CDR1 SEHNR, CDR2 FQNEAQ (reference sequence). CDR3 sequence reads: CASSLIGEGTEAFF. The CDR3 nucleotides are TGTGCCAGCAGCTTAATTGGGGAAGGCACTGAAGCTTTCTTT.

The gene calls are TRBV10-1 and TRBJ1-1; D uncertain. The ends were cut back, 4 bases at V and 5 bases at J, with 11 bases in the middle. The germline V gene has CDR1 WNHNN and CDR2 SYGVQD (reference sequence). This CDR3 comprises 13 residues. CDR3 sequence reads: CASSGPLGTEAFF. In DNA, the CDR3 is TGCGCCAGCAGTGGTCCGCTGGGGACTGAAGCTTTCTTT.

This clone is a singleton in its sample. The rearrangement uses TRBV6-4 and TRBJ2-3; perhaps TRBD1 as D (6 bases). This CDR3 has 14 residues. The V and J ends lost 5 bases and 0 bases respectively, with 9 bases between them. The germline V gene encodes CDR1 MRHNA and CDR2 SNTAGT. The CDR3 here is CASSLTGSTDTQYF. CDR3 bases: TGTGCCAGCAGTCTGACAGGAAGCACAGATACGCAGTATTTT.

This clone was counted a few times. The rearrangement uses TRBV27 and TRBJ1-2; TRBD1 matches 10 bases. The CDR3 runs 15 residues. Germline CDR1 reads MNHEY; CDR2 reads SMNVEV (reference sequence). J gave up 7 bases and V 2 bases, and 7 bases lay outside the gene matches. DNA of the CDR3: TGTGCCAGCAGTTTAATCCCCGGGACAGGGGTTGGCTACACCTTC. It yields the protein CASSLIPGTGVGYTF.

This chain joins TRBV4-1 and TRBJ2-3; D call uncertain. The V gene's germline CDR1 is MGHRA and CDR2 YSYEKL. The V gene lost 6 bases and the J gene lost 2 bases, with 6 bases spanning the gap. This CDR3 region has 12 residues. The CDR3 is CASRGPTDTQYF. The CDR3 DNA reads as TGCGCCAGCAGGGGCCCCACAGATACGCAGTATTTT.

The chain is built from TRBV2 and TRBJ2-7, with 9 nucleotides matching TRBD1. CDR1 is SNHLY, CDR2 FYNNEI, per germline. V lost 8 bases to trimming and J lost 2 bases; unmatched junction nucleotides: 10. The CDR3 extends over 15 amino acids. The CDR3 loop is CASLTEDRGPYEQYF. CDR3 in DNA: TGTGCCAGCCTTACTGAGGACAGGGGACCCTACGAGCAGTACTTC.

Concerning this clone: This may come from a read error, since a much larger clone is one base off. The same CDR3 also results from other DNA sequences found in this sample. The chain combines TRBV19 with TRBJ1-5; no reliable D call. V gave up 3 bases and J gave up 4 bases, with 7 bases separating them. The V gene's germline CDR1 is LNHDA and CDR2 SQIVND (reference sequence). This CDR3 is built from 13 residues. Here the CDR3 DNA reads TGTGCCAGTAGTATCATAGGGAATCAGCCCCAGCATTTT. This sequence encodes CASSIIGNQPQHF.

This clone was counted only a few times. The V call is TRBV7-3, the J call TRBJ1-2, with D hard to call. The V gene lost 5 bases and the J gene lost 4 bases, with 23 bases spanning the gap. The CDR3 consists of 17 residues. Looked up from germline, CDR1 is SGHTA and CDR2 is FQGTGA. The CDR3 coding sequence is TGTGCCAGCAGCCCCGTAACCCTCCCCACCCCGGCCTATGGCTACACCTTC. Protein product: CASSPVTLPTPAYGYTF.

This clone was counted only a few times. The chain links TRBV7-9 to TRBJ2-7; either TRBD1 or TRBD2 may supply D (6 bases each). This CDR3 is 14 amino acids long. CDR1 is SEHNR and CDR2 is FQNEAQ in the germline V gene (reference sequence). The germline V and J ends were trimmed by 2 bases and 3 bases, with 11 bases remaining between them. For the CDR3, the DNA is TGTGCCAGCAGCTTAAGGGGGGAGATCTACGAGCAGTACTTC. It translates to CASSLRGEIYEQYF.

This clone was picked up one time. This is likely a read error, given that the CDR3 carries no conserved phenylalanine or tryptophan at its end. The limits of the CDR3 on the DNA are not certain, so only TCRdb's listed CDR3 is given. The CDR3 sequence is CASSQGRRCV. The chain uses TRBV4-1 and TRBJ1-1. Germline V gives CDR1 MGHRA, CDR2 YSYEKL. Inclusive of both ends, the CDR3 amounts to 10 amino acids.

The chain couples TRBV10-2 to TRBJ2-7; D is perhaps TRBD1 or TRBD2 (5 bases each). The V end was cut by 10 bases, the J end by 2 bases, with 21 bases between. The CDR3 covers 15 residues. Germline V gene data show CDR1 as WSHSY and CDR2 as SAAADI. The CDR3 protein is CATQGDEGTPYEQYF. CDR3 sequence (DNA): TGCGCCACTCAAGGGGACGAAGGGACCCCCTACGAGCAGTACTTC.

The V call is TRBV5-1, the J call TRBJ1-1; maybe TRBD1 (6 bases). The CDR3 loop spans 14 amino acids. Germline V gene sequence: CDR1 SGHRS, CDR2 YFSETQ. V dropped 4 bases and J dropped 1 base, with 11 bases sitting between them. The CDR3 reads CASSVGQGNTEAFF. CDR3 sequence (DNA): TGCGCCAGCAGCGTGGGACAAGGGAACACTGAAGCTTTCTTT.

The rearrangement links TRBV14 to TRBJ2-1; no firm D call. The germline gives CDR1 SGHDN, CDR2 FVKESK. With 5 bases removed from V and 4 bases from J, the gap between germline ends came to 9 bases. CDR3 length: 13 amino acids. CDR3: CASSDDNYNEQFF. The CDR3 bases are TGTGCCAGCAGCGATGACAATTACAATGAGCAGTTCTTC. Drawing the rest from reference TRBV14 and TRBJ2-1, the complete variable domain is EAGVTQFPSHSVIEKGQTVTLRCDPISGHDNLYWYRRVMGKEIKFLLHFVKESKQDESGMPNNRFLAERTGGTYSTLKVQPAELEDSGVYFCASSDDNYNEQFFGPGTRLTVL.

The chain carries TRBV28 and TRBJ2-7, with D unresolved. The V end was cut by 4 bases, the J end by 5 bases, with 12 bases between. The CDR3 sequence is 13 residues long. The germline V gene encodes CDR1 MDHEN and CDR2 SYDVKM. The CDR3 protein is CASSSEGYDEQYF. Here the CDR3 DNA reads TGTGCCAGCAGTTCCGAAGGCTACGACGAGCAGTACTTC.